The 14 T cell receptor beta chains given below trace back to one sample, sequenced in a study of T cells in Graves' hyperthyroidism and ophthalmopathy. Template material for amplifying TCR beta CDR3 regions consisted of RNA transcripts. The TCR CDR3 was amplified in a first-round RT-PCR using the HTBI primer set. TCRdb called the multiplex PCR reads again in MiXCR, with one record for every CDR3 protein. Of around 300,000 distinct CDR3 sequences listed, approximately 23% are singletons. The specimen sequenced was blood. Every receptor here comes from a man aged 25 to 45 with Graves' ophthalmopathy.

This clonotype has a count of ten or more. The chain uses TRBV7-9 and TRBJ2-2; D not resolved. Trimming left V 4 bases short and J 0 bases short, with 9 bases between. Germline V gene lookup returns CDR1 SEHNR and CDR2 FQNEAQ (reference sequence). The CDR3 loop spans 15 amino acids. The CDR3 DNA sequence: TGTGCCAGCAGCTACGGTGTAGCGAACACCGGGGAGCTGTTTTTT. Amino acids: CASSYGVANTGELFF.

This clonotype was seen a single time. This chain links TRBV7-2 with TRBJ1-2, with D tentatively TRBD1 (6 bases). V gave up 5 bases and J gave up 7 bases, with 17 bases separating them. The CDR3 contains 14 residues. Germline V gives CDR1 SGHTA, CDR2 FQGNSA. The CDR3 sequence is CASSPLGGASGYTF. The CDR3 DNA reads TGTGCCAGCAGCCCCCTGGGGGGGGCGAGTGGCTACACCTTC.

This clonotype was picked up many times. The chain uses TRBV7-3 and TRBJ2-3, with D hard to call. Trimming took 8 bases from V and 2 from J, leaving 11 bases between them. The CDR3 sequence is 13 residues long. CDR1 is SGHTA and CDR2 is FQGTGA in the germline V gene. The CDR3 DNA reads TGTGCCAGCGGAAGAAATCCCACAGATACGCAGTATTTT. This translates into CASGRNPTDTQYF.

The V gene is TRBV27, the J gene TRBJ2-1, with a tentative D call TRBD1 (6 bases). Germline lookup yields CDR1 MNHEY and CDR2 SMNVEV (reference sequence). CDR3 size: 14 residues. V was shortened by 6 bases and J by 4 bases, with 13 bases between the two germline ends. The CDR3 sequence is CASRFRDTYNEQFF. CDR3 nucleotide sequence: TGTGCCAGCAGATTCAGGGACACTTACAATGAGCAGTTCTTC.

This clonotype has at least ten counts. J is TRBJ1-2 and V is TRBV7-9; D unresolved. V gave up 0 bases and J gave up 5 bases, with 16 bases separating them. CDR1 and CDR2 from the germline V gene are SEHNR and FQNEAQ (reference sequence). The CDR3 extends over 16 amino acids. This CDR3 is CASSLAPLGRVYGYTF. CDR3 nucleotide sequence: TGTGCCAGCAGCTTAGCGCCCCTCGGACGGGTATATGGCTACACCTTC.

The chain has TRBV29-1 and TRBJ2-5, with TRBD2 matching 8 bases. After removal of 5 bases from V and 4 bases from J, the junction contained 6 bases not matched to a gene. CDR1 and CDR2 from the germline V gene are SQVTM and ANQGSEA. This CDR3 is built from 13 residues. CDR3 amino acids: CSVPSGSLETQYF. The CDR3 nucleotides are TGCAGCGTTCCCAGCGGGAGCTTAGAGACCCAGTACTTC.

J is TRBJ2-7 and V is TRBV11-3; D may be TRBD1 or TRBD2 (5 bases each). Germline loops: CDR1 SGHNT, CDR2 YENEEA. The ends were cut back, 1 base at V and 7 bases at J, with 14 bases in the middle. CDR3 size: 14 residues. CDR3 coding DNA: TGTGCCAGCAGCTTAGGGCAGGTTGGGGGAGAGCAGTACTTC. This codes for CASSLGQVGGEQYF.

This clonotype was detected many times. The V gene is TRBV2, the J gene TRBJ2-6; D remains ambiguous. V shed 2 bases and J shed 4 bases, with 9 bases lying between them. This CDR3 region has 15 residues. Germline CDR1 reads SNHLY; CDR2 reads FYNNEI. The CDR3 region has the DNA TGTGCCAGCAGTGAATGGGGTCCCGGGGCCAACGTCCTGACTTTC. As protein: CASSEWGPGANVLTF.

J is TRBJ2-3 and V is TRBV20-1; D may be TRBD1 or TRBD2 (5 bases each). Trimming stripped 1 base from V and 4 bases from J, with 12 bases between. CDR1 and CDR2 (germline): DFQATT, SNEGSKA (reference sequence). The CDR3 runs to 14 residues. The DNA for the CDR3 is TGCAGTGCTAGAGCGCAAGGGACGGCAGATACGCAGTATTTT. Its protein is CSARAQGTADTQYF.

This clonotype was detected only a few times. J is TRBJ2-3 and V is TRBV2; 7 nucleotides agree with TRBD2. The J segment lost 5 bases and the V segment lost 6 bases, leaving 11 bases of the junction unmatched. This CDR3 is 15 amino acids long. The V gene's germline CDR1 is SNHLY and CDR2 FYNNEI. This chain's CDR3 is CASSVGSGRGDTQYF. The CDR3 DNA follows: TGTGCCAGCAGCGTAGGTAGCGGGCGAGGAGATACGCAGTATTTT. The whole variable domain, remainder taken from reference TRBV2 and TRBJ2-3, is EPEVTQTPSHQVTQMGQEVILRCVPISNHLYFYWYRQILGQKVEFLVSFYNNEISEKSEIFDDQFSVERPDGSNFTLKIRSTKLEDSAMYFCASSVGSGRGDTQYFGPGTRLTVL.

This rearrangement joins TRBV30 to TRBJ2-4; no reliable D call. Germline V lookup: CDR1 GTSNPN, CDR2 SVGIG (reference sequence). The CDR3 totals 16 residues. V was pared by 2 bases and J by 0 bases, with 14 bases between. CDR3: CAWSKKGSGAKNIQYF. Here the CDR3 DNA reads TGTGCCTGGAGTAAAAAGGGATCCGGAGCCAAAAACATTCAGTACTTC.

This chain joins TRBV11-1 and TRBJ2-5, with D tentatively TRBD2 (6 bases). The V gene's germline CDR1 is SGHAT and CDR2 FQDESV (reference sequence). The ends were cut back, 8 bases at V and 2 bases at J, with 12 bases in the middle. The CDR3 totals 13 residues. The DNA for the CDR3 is TGTGCCAGCGGCGCGGGACTTCAAGAGACCCAGTACTTC. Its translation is CASGAGLQETQYF.

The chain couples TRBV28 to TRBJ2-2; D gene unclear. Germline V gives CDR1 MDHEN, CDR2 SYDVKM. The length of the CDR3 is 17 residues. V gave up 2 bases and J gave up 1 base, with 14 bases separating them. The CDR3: CASSLRPRPGNTGELFF. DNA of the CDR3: TGTGCCAGCAGTTTAAGGCCCCGGCCGGGGAACACCGGGGAGCTGTTTTTT.

CDR3 protein: CASSPGTGYRTDTQYF. CDR3 coding DNA: TGTGCCAGCAGCCCCGGGACAGGTTATCGGACAGATACGCAGTATTTT. The chain carries TRBV5-5 and TRBJ2-3; 8 positions match TRBD1. The CDR3 spans 16 residues. J lost 3 bases, V lost 4 bases, and 10 bases had no gene match. Per germline, CDR1 SGHKS and CDR2 YYEKEE (reference sequence).